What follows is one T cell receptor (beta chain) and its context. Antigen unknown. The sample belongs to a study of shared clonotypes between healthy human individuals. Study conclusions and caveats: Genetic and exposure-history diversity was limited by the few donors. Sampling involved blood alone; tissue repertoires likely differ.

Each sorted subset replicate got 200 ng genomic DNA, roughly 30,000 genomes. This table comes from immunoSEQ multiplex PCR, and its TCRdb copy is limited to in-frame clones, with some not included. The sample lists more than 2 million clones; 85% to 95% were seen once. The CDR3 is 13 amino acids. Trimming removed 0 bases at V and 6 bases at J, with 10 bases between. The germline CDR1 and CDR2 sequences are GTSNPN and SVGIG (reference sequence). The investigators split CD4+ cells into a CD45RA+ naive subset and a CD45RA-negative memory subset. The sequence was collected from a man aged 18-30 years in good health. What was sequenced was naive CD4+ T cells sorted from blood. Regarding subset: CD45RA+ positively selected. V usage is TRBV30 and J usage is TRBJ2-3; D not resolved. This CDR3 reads CAWSVSGQDTQYF. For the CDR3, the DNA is TGTGCCTGGAGTGTATCGGGCCAGGATACGCAGTATTTT.